The rows below give T cell receptor beta chains drawn from one sample of a study of cytomegalovirus exposure and HLA in healthy donors. TCRdb's table, derived via immunoSEQ multiplex PCR, lists solely in-frame clones and lacks some. Of 80,000 to 130,000 clones in the sample, 79% were seen once. The material sequenced was PBMCs. These receptor sequences come from a female donor in good health and CMV-seropositive. CDR3s include the opening cysteine and the closing phenylalanine or tryptophan. A D gene is named only where the DNA matches it firmly. Expanded clones are given a class, and other clones once, few, many or no size at all.

j_call: TRBJ2-1
d_call: NA
v_call: TRBV18
clone_size: few
cdr3_nt: TGTGCCAGCTCACCAGTGGGGAGACTCCCACTATTGAATGAGCAGTTCTTC
cdr3_aa: CASSPVGRLPLLNEQFF

j_call: TRBJ1-2
d_call: TRBD1
v_call: TRBV6-5
clone_size: NA
cdr3_nt: TGTGCCAGCAGTCGACAGGGGGATGGCTACACCTTC
cdr3_aa: CASSRQGDGYTF

j_call: TRBJ1-5
d_call: NA
v_call: TRBV2
clone_size: NA
cdr3_nt: TGTGCCAGCAGTGGGGACTTTCGAGGCAATCAGCCCCAGCATTTT
cdr3_aa: CASSGDFRGNQPQHF

j_call: TRBJ2-2
d_call: NA
v_call: TRBV7-8
clone_size: NA
cdr3_nt: TGTGCCAGCAGCTGGCACAACACCGGGGAGCTGTTTTTT
cdr3_aa: CASSWHNTGELFF

j_call: TRBJ2-2
d_call: TRBD2
v_call: TRBV2
clone_size: once
cdr3_nt: TGTGCCAGCAGGGCCCGACTAGCGGGAGGGTCCGGGGAGTTGTTTTTT
cdr3_aa: CASRARLAGGSGELFF

j_call: TRBJ1-2
d_call: NA
v_call: TRBV6-1
clone_size: once
cdr3_nt: TGTGCCAGCAGTGAAGGTTCAGGGGCAGCCGACTATGGCTACACCTTC
cdr3_aa: CASSEGSGAADYGYTF

j_call: TRBJ2-5
d_call: TRBD1
v_call: TRBV2
clone_size: NA
cdr3_nt: TGTGCCAGCTTACAGGGGGGACAAGAGACCCAGTACTTC
cdr3_aa: CASLQGGQETQYF

j_call: TRBJ2-1
d_call: NA
v_call: TRBV7-2
clone_size: NA
cdr3_nt: TGTGCCAGCAGTAGAGGGAGGAGGGTCTACAATGAGCAGTTCTTC
cdr3_aa: CASSRGRRVYNEQFF

j_call: TRBJ2-7
d_call: NA
v_call: TRBV7-9
clone_size: NA
cdr3_nt: TGTGCCAGCAGCCCCTATGAGGACAGTCGGAGGGAGCAGTACTTC
cdr3_aa: CASSPYEDSRREQYF

j_call: TRBJ2-6
d_call: NA
v_call: TRBV4-2
clone_size: NA
cdr3_nt: TGTGCCAGCAGCCCCACTAGTAGCTCTGGGGCCAACGTCCTGACTTTC
cdr3_aa: CASSPTSSSGANVLTF

j_call: TRBJ2-3
d_call: NA
v_call: TRBV30
clone_size: few
cdr3_nt: TGTGCCTGGAGTCAGATAGATACGCAGTATTTT
cdr3_aa: CAWSQIDTQYF

j_call: TRBJ2-2
d_call: NA
v_call: TRBV11-2
clone_size: NA
cdr3_nt: TGTGCCAGCAGCTTAGATCCCGGGACTTTAAACACCGGGGAGCTGTTTTTT
cdr3_aa: CASSLDPGTLNTGELFF

j_call: TRBJ2-3
d_call: NA
v_call: TRBV5-1
clone_size: NA
cdr3_nt: TGCGCCAGCAGCTTACAGGGCCCCGGCACAGATACGCAGTATTTT
cdr3_aa: CASSLQGPGTDTQYF

j_call: TRBJ1-5
d_call: NA
v_call: TRBV30
clone_size: NA
cdr3_nt: TGTGCCTGGAGTCCTGACTGGAATCAGCCCCAGCATTTT
cdr3_aa: CAWSPDWNQPQHF

j_call: TRBJ1-2
d_call: NA
v_call: TRBV20-1
clone_size: NA
cdr3_nt: TGCAGTGCTAGAAGTCGGGGGGGCTACACCTTC
cdr3_aa: CSARSRGGYTF

j_call: TRBJ2-3
d_call: NA
v_call: TRBV12-2
clone_size: once
cdr3_nt: TGTGCAAGTCGCCCGGGACTAGCAGGCATTGTTACGCAGTATTTT
cdr3_aa: CASRPGLAGIVTQYF

j_call: TRBJ2-1
d_call: TRBD2
v_call: TRBV19
clone_size: few
cdr3_nt: TGTGCCAGTAGTATACGGGTCCTAGCGGGGGGTAGGCCCTACAATGAGCAGTTCTTC
cdr3_aa: CASSIRVLAGGRPYNEQFF

j_call: TRBJ1-1
d_call: TRBD1
v_call: TRBV15
clone_size: NA
cdr3_nt: TGTGCCACCAGCAGGGCGACCGGGACAGGGAAGACTGAAGCTTTCTTT
cdr3_aa: CATSRATGTGKTEAFF

j_call: TRBJ2-5
d_call: NA
v_call: TRBV25-1
clone_size: NA
cdr3_nt: TGTGCCAGCAGTCGGACAGTCCAAGAGACCCAGTACTTC
cdr3_aa: CASSRTVQETQYF

j_call: TRBJ2-2
d_call: NA
v_call: TRBV9
clone_size: NA
cdr3_nt: TGTGCCAGCAGCCCCTCTTTAACGGGAGTCAACACCGGGGAGCTGTTTTTT
cdr3_aa: CASSPSLTGVNTGELFF

j_call: TRBJ2-6
d_call: TRBD2
v_call: TRBV19
clone_size: NA
cdr3_nt: TGTGCCAGTAGTATGAGCGGGGGACGCATCTCTGGGGCCAACGTCCTGACTTTC
cdr3_aa: CASSMSGGRISGANVLTF

j_call: TRBJ2-1
d_call: TRBD2
v_call: TRBV7-2
clone_size: once
cdr3_nt: TGTGCCAGCAGCTTAGCGGCTAGCGGGGGCCTATACAATGAGCAGTTCTTC
cdr3_aa: CASSLAASGGLYNEQFF

j_call: TRBJ2-3
d_call: TRBD2
v_call: TRBV4-2
clone_size: NA
cdr3_nt: TGTGCCAGCAGCCAAGGGGGAGGGAGCACAGATACGCAGTATTTT
cdr3_aa: CASSQGGGSTDTQYF

j_call: TRBJ2-1
d_call: TRBD1
v_call: TRBV18
clone_size: NA
cdr3_nt: TGTGCCAGCTCACCAGGGACAGGGTCGTACAATGAGCAGTTCTTC
cdr3_aa: CASSPGTGSYNEQFF

j_call: TRBJ2-5
d_call: TRBD1
v_call: TRBV7-2
clone_size: few
cdr3_nt: TGTGCCAGCAGCCCCCGGGGTGGGACAGGGTGGAAAGAGACCCAGTACTTC
cdr3_aa: CASSPRGGTGWKETQYF

j_call: TRBJ2-1
d_call: TRBD2
v_call: TRBV18
clone_size: NA
cdr3_nt: TGTGCCAGCTCCCCTACTAGCGGGAGCTCCTACAATGAGCAGTTCTTC
cdr3_aa: CASSPTSGSSYNEQFF

j_call: TRBJ2-7
d_call: TRBD2
v_call: TRBV11-3
clone_size: NA
cdr3_nt: TGTGCCAGCAGCTTTTGGGTGGCGGGAGGGGCCTACGAGCAGTACTTC
cdr3_aa: CASSFWVAGGAYEQYF

j_call: TRBJ2-3
d_call: NA
v_call: TRBV6-4
clone_size: NA
cdr3_nt: TGTGCCAGCAGGCCCCTCGCGGGGAGCACAGATACGCAGTATTTT
cdr3_aa: CASRPLAGSTDTQYF

j_call: TRBJ1-3
d_call: NA
v_call: TRBV7-9
clone_size: NA
cdr3_nt: TGTGCCAGCAGCTTAGTGTCTTTCTCTGGAAACACCATATATTTT
cdr3_aa: CASSLVSFSGNTIYF